This TCR beta chain was documented in a study of cytomegalovirus exposure and HLA in healthy donors. Looking at the study overall: Unique TCRs from HLA-typed donors, 80 million to 100 million of them, were held in an early data release. Findings and limits, study-wide: Diagnosis of cytomegalovirus status made by the classifier reportedly showed high specificity and sensitivity.

Vbeta (60) and Jbeta (13) primers were used in the PCR. In the authors' workflow: In a later analysis, some 10 million of 65 million to 80 million unique beta chains occurred in at least two donors. Data came from immunoSEQ multiplex PCR; TCRdb stores just in-frame clones and leaves some out. V and J calls plus clone size are reproduced from that table; the DNA served to infer D and trimming. Of a few hundred thousand clones listed, under 80% were seen once; the top ten hold approximately 2.1%. This clone was seen once. The antigen is unknown. Unrecorded immune exposures were likely, despite nominal health at sampling. The TCR comes from a female donor in good health and CMV-seronegative. The sample consisted of PBMCs.

The CDR3 DNA sequence: TGTGCCAGCGCTCCAACTAGCGGGAGGGCCGAGCAGTACTTC. Protein product: CASAPTSGRAEQYF. The chain combines TRBV6-5 with TRBJ2-7; 13 bases are a match to TRBD2. CDR1 MNHEY and CDR2 SVGAGI come from the germline V gene. The V and J ends lost 8 bases and 6 bases, in that order; junction bases with no gene match: 7. The CDR3 is made up of 14 amino acids.